This is a list of T cell receptor beta chains from one sample in a study of blood T cell repertoires in COVID-19. The assay was immunoSEQ multiplex PCR, and TCRdb's table has in-frame clones only and misses some. In the table there are tens of thousands of clones, about four fifths of which are singletons. Sequenced sample: peripheral blood. These receptors came from a woman of 80 years or more with acute or convalescent COVID-19. Both conserved end residues are part of each CDR3. Each record gives: J gene, D gene, clone size, V gene, CDR3 DNA, CDR3 protein. A D gene is named only where the DNA matches it firmly. Only some rows state a clone size, as once, few, many or a class for expanded clones.

J: TRBJ2-5; D: TRBD2; size: NA; V: TRBV4-1; DNA: TGCGCCAGCAGCCAAGATTGGGGGGGTCTGGAGACCCAGTACTTC; CDR3: CASSQDWGGLETQYF
J: TRBJ2-1; D: NA; size: NA; V: TRBV30; DNA: TGTGCCTGGAGCACGGGGACTTCTTCGGTCGAGCAGTTCTTC; CDR3: CAWSTGTSSVEQFF
J: TRBJ1-1; D: NA; size: NA; V: TRBV7-9; DNA: TGTGCCAGCAGCCCCTCGGGCAGGGGTGAAGGCACTGAAGCTTTCTTT; CDR3: CASSPSGRGEGTEAFF
J: TRBJ2-7; D: TRBD2; size: NA; V: TRBV2; DNA: TGTGCCAGCAGCGAAACCGGGACTACTCCTTACGAGCAGTACTTC; CDR3: CASSETGTTPYEQYF
J: TRBJ1-5; D: NA; size: NA; V: TRBV19; DNA: TGTGCCAGTAGTATCTCGGGGAGTGGTAATCAGCCCCAGCATTTT; CDR3: CASSISGSGNQPQHF
J: TRBJ1-1; D: TRBD1; size: large; V: TRBV10-2; DNA: TGCGCCAGCAGTGAGTCTGGGACAGGCCTCAGGGCTTTCTTT; CDR3: CASSESGTGLRAFF
J: TRBJ2-2; D: TRBD1; size: NA; V: TRBV4-1; DNA: TGCGCCAGCAGTCCCTACAGGGGCCCCGGGGAGCTGTTTTTT; CDR3: CASSPYRGPGELFF
J: TRBJ2-5; D: TRBD1; size: NA; V: TRBV28; DNA: TGTGCCAGCAGTCCGACACAGGGGGGCTTTGGGGAGACCCAGTACTTC; CDR3: CASSPTQGGFGETQYF
J: TRBJ1-5; D: TRBD1; size: once; V: TRBV27; DNA: TGTGCCAGCAGAAATCGACAGGGGGACAATCAGCCCCAGCATTTT; CDR3: CASRNRQGDNQPQHF
J: TRBJ2-5; D: NA; size: NA; V: TRBV24-1; DNA: TGTGCCACCAGTGACCCCGGACGCGGGGAGACCCAGTACTTC; CDR3: CATSDPGRGETQYF
J: TRBJ1-2; D: NA; size: NA; V: TRBV3-1/TRBV3-2; DNA: TGTGCCAGCAGCCCTCGATGGGAGGGAGAGGGTGGCTACACCTTC; CDR3: CASSPRWEGEGGYTF
J: TRBJ2-2; D: NA; size: NA; V: TRBV19; DNA: TGTGCCACCAATCGGGGAAGATACGCCGGGGAGCTGTTTTTT; CDR3: CATNRGRYAGELFF
J: TRBJ1-1; D: NA; size: once; V: TRBV28; DNA: TGTGCCAGCACCCAGAACACTGAAGCTTTCTTT; CDR3: CASTQNTEAFF
J: TRBJ2-7; D: NA; size: NA; V: TRBV6-5; DNA: TGTGCCAGCAGTCCCGGGGTAGCGCCTACCTACGAGCAGTACTTC; CDR3: CASSPGVAPTYEQYF
J: TRBJ1-1; D: TRBD1; size: NA; V: TRBV3-1/TRBV3-2; DNA: TGTGCCAGCAGACCGGACAGGGCCACTGAAGCTTTCTTT; CDR3: CASRPDRATEAFF
J: TRBJ2-2; D: TRBD2; size: few; V: TRBV28; DNA: TGTGCCAGCAGTCTGTGGGTCCTAGCGGGGGGCCCCGGGGAGCTGTTTTTT; CDR3: CASSLWVLAGGPGELFF
J: TRBJ2-3; D: TRBD2; size: NA; V: TRBV6-1; DNA: TGTGCCAGCAGTGGCCGGACTAGCGGGGGGATCTTCGGCACAGATACGCAGTATTTT; CDR3: CASSGRTSGGIFGTDTQYF
J: TRBJ2-1; D: TRBD2; size: NA; V: TRBV29-1; DNA: TGCAGCGTGGGGCTAGCGGGAGTTGGGAATGAGCAGTTCTTC; CDR3: CSVGLAGVGNEQFF
J: TRBJ2-7; D: NA; size: NA; V: TRBV7-2; DNA: TGTGCCAGCAGCAAAAGGACAAGGCCCTACGAGCAGTACTTC; CDR3: CASSKRTRPYEQYF
J: TRBJ2-1; D: TRBD2; size: NA; V: TRBV9; DNA: TGTGCCAGCAGCGTAGCGACTAGCGGGGGGTACAATGAGCAGTTCTTC; CDR3: CASSVATSGGYNEQFF
J: TRBJ2-7; D: TRBD1; size: NA; V: TRBV11-1; DNA: TGTGCCAGCAGCCTTTATACAGGGGGCACCTACGAGCAGTACTTC; CDR3: CASSLYTGGTYEQYF
J: TRBJ2-1; D: TRBD2; size: NA; V: TRBV29-1; DNA: TGCAGCGTTGTGGGGACTAGCGGATCCTACAATGAGCAGTTCTTC; CDR3: CSVVGTSGSYNEQFF
J: TRBJ2-7; D: NA; size: NA; V: TRBV2; DNA: TGTGCCAGCAGCCCAACATGGAGCTCCTACGAGCAGTACTTC; CDR3: CASSPTWSSYEQYF
J: TRBJ2-4; D: TRBD2; size: NA; V: TRBV5-4; DNA: TGTGCCAGCAGCTTGGCCGAGCGGGGGGGAGCCAAAAACATTCAGTACTTC; CDR3: CASSLAERGGAKNIQYF
J: TRBJ2-1; D: TRBD1; size: NA; V: TRBV5-1; DNA: TGCGCCAGCAGCTCGGGGACAGCCTCCTACAATGAGCAGTTCTTC; CDR3: CASSSGTASYNEQFF
J: TRBJ2-3; D: NA; size: NA; V: TRBV12-5; DNA: TGTGCTAGTGGTTTTAACAGAATCACAGATACGCAGTATTTT; CDR3: CASGFNRITDTQYF
J: TRBJ1-5; D: TRBD1; size: NA; V: TRBV18; DNA: TGTGCCAGCTCCCCGGGACAGAATCAGCCCCAGCATTTT; CDR3: CASSPGQNQPQHF
J: TRBJ2-5; D: TRBD2; size: NA; V: TRBV11-3; DNA: TGTGCCAGCAGCTCCGGGGGGGCATCAGAGACCCAGTACTTC; CDR3: CASSSGGASETQYF
J: TRBJ2-1; D: NA; size: NA; V: TRBV2; DNA: TGTGCCAGACAACCCACGGGGGGCGATGAGCAGTTCTTC; CDR3: CARQPTGGDEQFF
J: TRBJ2-3; D: TRBD2; size: NA; V: TRBV5-1; DNA: TGCGCCAGCAGCGAAGTCGGGAGGGGAGTTCGTACAGATACGCAGTATTTT; CDR3: CASSEVGRGVRTDTQYF
J: TRBJ1-1; D: NA; size: NA; V: TRBV28; DNA: TGTGCCACCACGGGGAACACTGAAGCTTTCTTT; CDR3: CATTGNTEAFF
J: TRBJ2-5; D: NA; size: once; V: TRBV10-1; DNA: TGCGCCAGCAGTGACCTTAGGGGGGAGACCCAGTACTTC; CDR3: CASSDLRGETQYF
J: TRBJ2-2; D: NA; size: NA; V: TRBV3-1/TRBV3-2; DNA: TGTGCCAGCAGCCAAGACCTCAGAGGGGGGGAGCTGTTTTTT; CDR3: CASSQDLRGGELFF
J: TRBJ2-7; D: NA; size: NA; V: TRBV19; DNA: TGTGCCAGTACCACAGGGTGGGGCAACGAGCAGTACTTC; CDR3: CASTTGWGNEQYF
J: TRBJ2-5; D: NA; size: few; V: TRBV10-2; DNA: TGCGCCAGCAAGGAGGTGGGGGAGACCCAGTACTTC; CDR3: CASKEVGETQYF
J: TRBJ2-3; D: NA; size: NA; V: TRBV6-1; DNA: TGTGCCAGCAGTGAAATTCCCGTTACACAAGGGTCGGGGGATACGCAGTATTTT; CDR3: CASSEIPVTQGSGDTQYF
J: TRBJ2-2; D: NA; size: NA; V: TRBV4-1; DNA: TGCGCCAGCAGCCAAGTGGCAGAACAGGCCGGGGAGCTGTTTTTT; CDR3: CASSQVAEQAGELFF
J: TRBJ2-2; D: TRBD1; size: few; V: TRBV2; DNA: TGTGCCAGCAGGGGACAGGAATTCGGGGAGCTGTTTTTT; CDR3: CASRGQEFGELFF
J: TRBJ2-2; D: TRBD2; size: NA; V: TRBV19; DNA: TGTGCCATCCGGACTAGCGGGAGTCCGACCGGGGAGCTGTTTTTT; CDR3: CAIRTSGSPTGELFF
J: TRBJ2-7; D: TRBD2; size: NA; V: TRBV29-1; DNA: TGCAGCGTTGCGCCAGGGACTACGTACGAGCAGTACTTC; CDR3: CSVAPGTTYEQYF
J: TRBJ2-2; D: TRBD2; size: once; V: TRBV3-1/TRBV3-2; DNA: TGTGCCAGCAGCCATCCCAGCGGGAGGGCCGGCGGGGAGCTGTTTTTT; CDR3: CASSHPSGRAGGELFF
J: TRBJ2-5; D: TRBD2; size: NA; V: TRBV5-4; DNA: TGTGCCAGCAGCTTGAATAGCGGGAACCAAGAGACCCAGTACTTC; CDR3: CASSLNSGNQETQYF
J: TRBJ2-5; D: TRBD2; size: NA; V: TRBV5-1; DNA: TGCGCCAGCAGCTTATTGGCTAGCGGAAAAGAGACCCAGTACTTC; CDR3: CASSLLASGKETQYF
J: TRBJ1-2; D: NA; size: NA; V: TRBV28; DNA: TGTGCCAGCAGTTCCAGACCCCCCTCCAGGGGCTACACCTTC; CDR3: CASSSRPPSRGYTF
J: TRBJ2-2; D: NA; size: NA; V: TRBV6-6; DNA: TGTGCCACCTATCATCGAGTCGCGGGGGAGCTGTTTTTT; CDR3: CATYHRVAGELFF
J: TRBJ1-6; D: NA; size: NA; V: TRBV2; DNA: TGTGCCAGCAGTGAAGAGTGGACCGGGGGTTCACCCCTCCACTTT; CDR3: CASSEEWTGGSPLHF
J: TRBJ2-5; D: NA; size: few; V: TRBV20-1; DNA: TGCAGTGGAGGAGCGGAGACCCAGTACTTC; CDR3: CSGGAETQYF